This TCR beta chain was recorded in a study of T-cell reconstitution after alpha-beta-depleted transplantation in children (dated by TCRdb to 2016 to 2017). About the full investigation: T-cell immune reconstitution after TCRalphabeta/CD19-depleted allogeneic hematopoietic cell transplantation in children was quantitatively tracked in the study by means of TCR repertoire profiling. General study outcomes and caveats: Over subsequent months, a decline in hyperexpanded clone frequencies was noted, and after one year, T-cell counts and TCRbeta diversity were mostly ascribed to newly produced T cells. The apparently early recovery of alphabetaT-cell counts about two months after transplant reportedly depended on only several hundred rapidly expanded clones that came from non-depleted graft cells. In some patients, the high TCRbeta diversity seen at day 60 was put down to recipient T cells and intrathymic progenitors that had survived conditioning.

Trimming accounts for 5 bases at V and 2 bases at J, while the number of junction bases matched to no gene is 4. From its cysteine to its phenylalanine, the CDR3 spans 14 amino acids. CDR3 DNA is the only sequence kept; it has 42 bases, read in frame from the first base. CDR1 and CDR2 are read off the germline V gene as SGHRS and YFSETQ. Library preparation used PCR. Reads for this sample came from an Illumina HiSeq 2500. TCR library preparation used molecular barcoding, with unique molecular identifiers applied to normalize quantification of the TCRbeta repertoire. The public reads were quality trimmed at Q25 with fastp and then assembled into clones with MiXCR by TCRdb, keeping productive beta chains. Duplicate CDR3 protein sequences are folded into a single record with the most common DNA and genes. Recorded for this sample are about 1,000,000 distinct CDR3 sequences; around 30% of them occurred a single time. Roughly 28% of the sample lies in the top ten.

The treatment or condition label on this specimen signifies: allogeneic hematopoietic cell transplantation with graft depleted of TCRalphabeta T cells and CD19 B cells. The transplant recipients were children given TCRalphabeta/CD19-depleted allogeneic hematopoietic cell grafts. A remark on this clonotype: What antigen it recognizes has not been identified. Per-base quality was not reported, and no clone a single base away is much larger than it.

The rearranged chain carries TRBV5-1 and TRBJ2-3; 8 junctional bases match TRBD1. The TCR originated in a boy younger than two who had a stem cell transplant for SCID, so the T cells may come from the graft donor. The sample was PBMCs, mostly from graft donor cells, taken 360 days after TCRalphabeta/CD19-depleted stem cell transplant. The nucleotides read TGCGCCAGCAGACAGGGGGGCCCCACAGATACGCAGTATTTT. Translated, this is CASRQGGPTDTQYF.